One and the same sample provided the 4 T cell receptor beta chains below, sequenced in a study of T-cell reconstitution after alpha-beta-depleted transplantation in children. TCRbeta library construction was performed incorporating unique molecular identifiers. From the PCR reads, TCRdb called clonotypes with MiXCR, one entry per CDR3 protein. This table has approximately 590,000 distinct CDR3 sequences, about 10% appearing once. The sequencing used PBMCs from the stem cell graft donor, collected from the stem cell graft. These receptor sequences come from a human donor who donated a stem cell graft to a child with acute myeloid leukemia.

This clonotype occurred a few times. The gene calls are TRBV7-3 and TRBJ2-1; tentative D call: TRBD2 (5 bases). The CDR3 is made up of 15 amino acids. The germline CDR1 and CDR2 sequences are SGHTA and FQGTGA. Deletions cut 2 bases from V and 1 base from J, with 9 bases between. This CDR3 is CASSLQADSYNEQFF. The CDR3 DNA reads as TGTGCCAGCAGCTTACAAGCGGATTCCTACAATGAGCAGTTCTTC.

This clonotype has only a few counts. The chain uses TRBV5-1 and TRBJ1-5; D ambiguous. The CDR3 loop spans 14 amino acids. Per the germline V gene, CDR1 is SGHRS and CDR2 is YFSETQ. The V end was cut by 0 bases, the J end by 1 base, with 5 bases between. The CDR3 reads CASSLDLSNQPQHF. CDR3 nucleotides: TGCGCCAGCAGCTTGGACTTGAGCAATCAGCCCCAGCATTTT.

Only a few counts were recorded for this clonotype. The genes are TRBV6-1 and TRBJ2-1; D gene ambiguous. V lost 5 bases and J lost 8, with 13 bases in between. The CDR3 contains 13 residues. Germline lookup yields CDR1 MNHNS and CDR2 SASEGT. The CDR3 region is CASSRTNRDEQFF. CDR3 nucleotides: TGTGCCAGCAGTCGAACTAATAGGGATGAGCAGTTCTTC.

The rearrangement joins TRBV28 to TRBJ1-5, with 7 bases that match TRBD1. This CDR3 region has 13 residues. Germline CDR1 and CDR2: MDHEN and SYDVKM. CDR3 bases: TGTGCTGTCGGCAGGGGGACTCATCAGCCCCAGCATTTT. Amino acids: CAVGRGTHQPQHF.